This is a list of T cell receptor beta chains from one sample in a study of blood T cell repertoires in COVID-19. Sequenced by immunoSEQ multiplex PCR; TCRdb stores in-frame clones only, minus some. This sample has some 310,000 clones, with almost 90% found just once. Sequenced input: peripheral blood. The receptor source for this set is a woman aged 25 to 39 with COVID-19, enrolled during active disease. The CDR3 runs from the conserved cysteine through the conserved F or W. The D gene is left open where the match is weak. For some rows the clone size is stated as once, few or many, or as a class when expanded; others skip it.

cdr3_nt cdr3_aa d_call clone_size j_call v_call
TGTGCCAGTAGTGCGAACCAAGAGACCCAGTACTTC CASSANQETQYF NA NA TRBJ2-5 TRBV19
TGTGCCAGCTCACCGAATACGGTAGGAGGGACTGAAGCTTTCTTT CASSPNTVGGTEAFF NA NA TRBJ1-1 TRBV18
TGTGCCAGCAGCTTGAGAGGGGACTCTTATGGCTACACCTTC CASSLRGDSYGYTF NA NA TRBJ1-2 TRBV5-4
TGTGCCAGCAGCTTAGAGGGCAGGGTCAATGAAAAACTGTTTTTT CASSLEGRVNEKLFF NA few TRBJ1-4 TRBV11-2
TGCGCCAGCAGCCCCAGGGGATTCACTGAAGCTTTCTTT CASSPRGFTEAFF NA NA TRBJ1-1 TRBV4-1
TGTGCCAGCAGTGAAGTCTGGGGCGCAACTGAAGCTTTCTTT CASSEVWGATEAFF NA NA TRBJ1-1 TRBV6-1
TGTGCCAGCAGTGAAGTCTTTCAGGCCGCGACTGAAGCTTTCTTT CASSEVFQAATEAFF NA NA TRBJ1-1 TRBV25-1
TGTGCCAGCAGCGACAACTACAATGAGCAGTTCTTC CASSDNYNEQFF NA NA TRBJ2-1 TRBV7-3
TGTGCCAGCAGCCAAAAAAGCGGGAGTTCTGGCGAGCAGTACTTC CASSQKSGSSGEQYF TRBD2 NA TRBJ2-7 TRBV7-2
TGTGCCAGCAGCGTAGCAGGCGCGCGCTCCTACAATGAGCAGTTCTTC CASSVAGARSYNEQFF NA NA TRBJ2-1 TRBV9
TGTGCCAGCAGTGTCAGACAGTCTACCGGGGGCACTGAAGCTTTCTTT CASSVRQSTGGTEAFF NA NA TRBJ1-1 TRBV6-1
TGTGCCAGCAGTAAACGTGACAGGGCCGGGGAGCTGTTTTTT CASSKRDRAGELFF TRBD1 few TRBJ2-2 TRBV6-2/TRBV6-3
TGTGCCAGCAGTCCGGGGACTAGCGGAAACTACGAGCAGTACTTC CASSPGTSGNYEQYF TRBD2 NA TRBJ2-7 TRBV27
TGTGCCAGCAGCAAAAGACAGGAAGCTTTCTTT CASSKRQEAFF NA NA TRBJ1-1 TRBV21-1
TGTGCCAGCAGCTCGCCCCGGGGACAGGGACTCTACAATGAGCAGTTCTTC CASSSPRGQGLYNEQFF TRBD1 NA TRBJ2-1 TRBV11-3
TGTGCCAGCAGCTTAATAGTAGCGGGAGTCAATGAGCAGTTCTTC CASSLIVAGVNEQFF TRBD2 NA TRBJ2-1 TRBV7-3
TGTGCCAGCAGCTTAACCCCAGGGGATCATACTGAAGCTTTCTTT CASSLTPGDHTEAFF NA NA TRBJ1-1 TRBV7-3
TGTGCCAGTAGTATTAGCGATACGCAGTATTTT CASSISDTQYF NA NA TRBJ2-3 TRBV19
TGTGCCACCAAACGGTTCAACACTGAAGCTTTCTTT CATKRFNTEAFF NA NA TRBJ1-1 TRBV28
TGTGCCACCAGTGATTTCCCAGATAACTATGGCTACACCTTC CATSDFPDNYGYTF NA NA TRBJ1-2 TRBV24-1
TGTGCCAGCAGCGGAGGGACTAGCGGGACAGATACGCAGTATTTT CASSGGTSGTDTQYF TRBD2 NA TRBJ2-3 TRBV7-9
TGTGCCTGGAGAAAGGACAGGGGGAGAGGTGGCTACACCTTC CAWRKDRGRGGYTF TRBD1 NA TRBJ1-2 TRBV30
TGTGCCAGCAGCTTAGCGCGGTGGGAGAGCGACACAGATACGCAGTATTTT CASSLARWESDTDTQYF NA NA TRBJ2-3 TRBV7-6
TGTGCCAGCAGCGTTCCGGGACTAGCGGCCCGATCCTACGAGCAGTACTTC CASSVPGLAARSYEQYF TRBD2 NA TRBJ2-7 TRBV11-2
TGTGCCAGTAGTCCTTGGGCAGATCTGACTGAAGCTTTCTTT CASSPWADLTEAFF NA NA TRBJ1-1 TRBV19
TGTGCCAGCAGCCCCCCGGGGGGAAACACCATATATTTT CASSPPGGNTIYF NA NA TRBJ1-3 TRBV2
TGTGCCAGCAGTACGGGGGAGGGTGTAATGGCCAACATTCAGTACTTC CASSTGEGVMANIQYF TRBD2 NA TRBJ2-4 TRBV2
TGTGCCAGCAGCTTAGACAGGGGGCTTAACACCGGGGAGCTGTTTTTT CASSLDRGLNTGELFF TRBD1 NA TRBJ2-2 TRBV5-6
TGTGCCAGTAGTTCCAACACCGGGGGTCAGGAGACCCAGTACTTC CASSSNTGGQETQYF NA NA TRBJ2-5 TRBV19
TGTGCCAGCAGTGAATATACGACTAGCGGAGGCTCCTACAATGAGCAGTTCTTC CASSEYTTSGGSYNEQFF TRBD2 NA TRBJ2-1 TRBV6-1
TGTGCCAGCAGCTTAGAGAGGTGGGCTAGCGGGAGGGCGGGGAATGAGCAGTTCTTC CASSLERWASGRAGNEQFF TRBD2 NA TRBJ2-1 TRBV7-8
TGCAGCGTTTCCTCGTACAATGAGCAGTTCTTC CSVSSYNEQFF NA NA TRBJ2-1 TRBV29-1
TGTGCCAGCAGCGCCCGACAGGGGGTCGACACCGGGGAGCTGTTTTTT CASSARQGVDTGELFF TRBD1 NA TRBJ2-2 TRBV4-2
TGTGCCAGCAAAGAAGGGACAGGGGGCGGGAGCAATCAGCCCCAGCATTTT CASKEGTGGGSNQPQHF TRBD1 NA TRBJ1-5 TRBV2
TGTGCCAGCAGTTATTCGGGGGGTGCCGAGCAGTACTTC CASSYSGGAEQYF NA NA TRBJ2-7 TRBV6-9
TGCGCCAGCAGCCCTAACCCCGGGACTAGCGGGAGCACAGATACGCAGTATTTT CASSPNPGTSGSTDTQYF TRBD2 NA TRBJ2-3 TRBV5-1
TGTGCCAGCAGTTCACGCGGGCGGACAGGGCACAATCAGCCCCAGCATTTT CASSSRGRTGHNQPQHF TRBD1 NA TRBJ1-5 TRBV27
TGTGCCAGCAGTGAAACCAGGGCTAATGAAAAACTGTTTTTT CASSETRANEKLFF NA NA TRBJ1-4 TRBV6-1
TGCGCCAGCAGCTTGCGGCGGACAACGGTCCAAAATGAGCAGTTCTTC CASSLRRTTVQNEQFF NA NA TRBJ2-1 TRBV5-1
TGTGCCAGCAGAGAACGGGACATTCCCGGGGAGCTGTTTTTT CASRERDIPGELFF NA once TRBJ2-2 TRBV2
TGTGCCAGCAGCCAACCGGGACTAGTTAACAATGAGCAGTTCTTC CASSQPGLVNNEQFF TRBD2 NA TRBJ2-1 TRBV14
TGTGCCAGTAGGCCCGGACGGGGACTAGGAGAGACCCAGTACTTC CASRPGRGLGETQYF TRBD2 NA TRBJ2-5 TRBV19
TGTGCCAGCAGCTCCGCGGCCTCGGGGACCCAGTACTTC CASSSAASGTQYF NA NA TRBJ2-5 TRBV11-3
TGTGCCAGCAGTTATGAGTCTAGCGGAGGCCACGAGCAGTACTTC CASSYESSGGHEQYF TRBD2 NA TRBJ2-7 TRBV28
TGTGCCAGCAGTCCCGCGACCGGGACACCTCACACCGGGGAGCTGTTTTTT CASSPATGTPHTGELFF NA NA TRBJ2-2 TRBV6-6